A single T cell receptor (beta chain) is shown here with its context. This clonotype has just a few counts. The target of this receptor is not known. Base qualities are not recorded, but no much larger clone differs from it by a single base. The protocol used for the library was PCR. The sequencer listed for this sample is Illumina HiSeq 2500. TCR libraries were prepared with molecular barcoding, using unique molecular identifiers to normalize TCRbeta repertoire quantification. TCRdb cleaned the public reads at Q25 with fastp, built clones with MiXCR and kept in-frame beta chains. When rows share a CDR3 protein, they turn into one entry using the most common DNA and genes. Counted in this sample were more than 90,000 distinct CDR3 sequences; approximately 8.4% of them appeared once. The ten largest clones add up to 6.9% of the sample. This sample is drawn from a study of T-cell reconstitution after alpha-beta-depleted transplantation in children (dated by TCRdb to between 2015 and 2016). General notes on the study: T-cell immune reconstitution after TCRalphabeta/CD19-depleted allogeneic hematopoietic cell transplantation in children was quantitatively tracked in the study by means of TCR repertoire profiling.

CDR1 and CDR2, per the germline V gene, are LGHNA and YNFKEQ. After removal of 0 bases from V and 7 bases from J, the junction retains 6 bases not matched to a gene. Inclusive of the bounding cysteine and phenylalanine, the CDR3 is 16 residues long. The entry retains the CDR3 DNA only, 48 bases that are in frame from base 1. This receptor was identified in a human donor who donated a stem cell graft to a child with congenital amegakaryocytic thrombocytopenia. Specimen: PBMCs from the stem cell graft donor, collected from the stem cell graft. In this chain, TRBV4-2 is recombined with TRBJ2-2, with 9 bases in between that match TRBD2. CDR3 loop: CASSQDLASGNGELFF. The bases are TGTGCCAGCAGCCAAGATTTGGCTAGCGGGAACGGGGAGCTGTTTTTT.